This is a list of T cell receptor beta chains from one sample in a study of blood T cells in healthy people across ages. TCRdb re-called the 5' RACE reads with MiXCR, one entry per CDR3 protein. Counted here are approximately 780,000 distinct CDR3 sequences, around 24% occurring once; the ten biggest clones make up about 2.9%. This same sample was also taken into another study, of T cells of mothers and their children.

Sequencing input: blood. These receptor sequences come from a boy younger than 18 in good health. Each CDR3 is given with its conserved first and last residue. A D gene is named only where the DNA matches it firmly. Clone sizes are given selectively: once, few, many, or a class where the clone is expanded.

size: many; V: TRBV11-2; J: TRBJ2-5; D: .; DNA: TGTGCCAGCAGCTTGGTCCCAGGGGGTATTGTGCGCGGGGCTCAAGAGACCCAGTACTTC; CDR3: CASSLVPGGIVRGAQETQYF
size: .; V: TRBV15; J: TRBJ1-5; D: TRBD1; DNA: TGTGCCACCAGCAGAGAGGGACAGGTATTCAATCAGCCCCAGCATTTT; CDR3: CATSREGQVFNQPQHF
size: few; V: TRBV11-2; J: TRBJ2-4; D: TRBD1; DNA: TGTGCCAACAGCTTCAGGGGGCCCAAAAACATTCAGTACTTC; CDR3: CANSFRGPKNIQYF
size: .; V: TRBV5-1; J: TRBJ2-6; D: .; DNA: TGCGCCAGCAGCTACGACAACTCTGGGGCCAACGTCCTGACTTTC; CDR3: CASSYDNSGANVLTF
size: few; V: TRBV5-1; J: TRBJ1-2; D: .; DNA: TGCGCCAGCAGCTTGGAACTGTCGGGTAAAGGCTACACCTTC; CDR3: CASSLELSGKGYTF
size: .; V: TRBV4-1; J: TRBJ2-5; D: .; DNA: TGCGCCAGCAGCCATCTTGGACTATCTTCGGAGACCCAGTACTTC; CDR3: CASSHLGLSSETQYF
size: .; V: TRBV12-3/TRBV12-4; J: TRBJ1-1; D: .; DNA: TGTGCCAGCAGCGCCGACAGGTCAGGAGGCACTGAAGCTTTCTTT; CDR3: CASSADRSGGTEAFF
size: .; V: TRBV29-1; J: TRBJ2-1; D: .; DNA: TGCAGCGTTGATACTAGTTACAATGAGCAGTTCTTC; CDR3: CSVDTSYNEQFF
size: few; V: TRBV7-9; J: TRBJ2-5; D: TRBD2; DNA: TGTGCCAGCAGCTTACTCCGGACGAGCGGGGTCCAGTACTTC; CDR3: CASSLLRTSGVQYF
size: .; V: TRBV27; J: TRBJ1-3; D: .; DNA: TGTGCCAGCAGTCTGACATGGGGCTCTGGAAACACCATATATTTT; CDR3: CASSLTWGSGNTIYF
size: .; V: TRBV4-1; J: TRBJ2-4; D: .; DNA: TGCGCCAGCAGCCAAGCCCTTGCCGATACCAAAAACATTCAGTACTTC; CDR3: CASSQALADTKNIQYF
size: .; V: TRBV6-5; J: TRBJ1-5; D: .; DNA: TGTGCCAGCACCCTAGGATCCGGGCAGCCCCAGCATTTT; CDR3: CASTLGSGQPQHF
size: .; V: TRBV5-1; J: TRBJ2-3; D: .; DNA: TGCGCCAGCAGCACGAAGGGGGGCGCAGATACGCAGTATTTT; CDR3: CASSTKGGADTQYF
size: .; V: TRBV29-1; J: TRBJ2-5; D: .; DNA: TGCAGCGTCGGACATTCAGAGACCCAGTACTTC; CDR3: CSVGHSETQYF
size: .; V: TRBV20-1; J: TRBJ2-1; D: .; DNA: TGCAGTGCTACGACAGGTAATTACAATGAGCAGTTCTTC; CDR3: CSATTGNYNEQFF
size: .; V: TRBV12-3/TRBV12-4; J: TRBJ2-3; D: .; DNA: TGTGCCAGCAGTTTCTTCCCGGAAAACACAGATACGCAGTATTTT; CDR3: CASSFFPENTDTQYF
size: .; V: TRBV7-9; J: TRBJ1-3; D: .; DNA: TGTGCCACCGCAGCGTCCGGGGGCTCGTCGGACACCATATATTTT; CDR3: CATAASGGSSDTIYF
size: few; V: TRBV29-1; J: TRBJ1-1; D: .; DNA: TGCAGCGCCCTGGACCGACAAACGACTGAAGCTTTCTTT; CDR3: CSALDRQTTEAFF
size: many; V: TRBV5-1; J: TRBJ1-1; D: TRBD1; DNA: TGCGCCAGCAGCTGGGACAGGGGCACTGAAGCTTTCTTT; CDR3: CASSWDRGTEAFF
size: .; V: TRBV7-9; J: TRBJ2-7; D: TRBD1; DNA: TGTGCCAGCAGCTCCCTGGTGACAGGGGCCGTGAACTTC; CDR3: CASSSLVTGAVNF
size: many; V: TRBV9; J: TRBJ2-5; D: TRBD2; DNA: TGTGCCAGCAGCGTGTCGGGGGGAAACCAAGAGACCCAGTACTTC; CDR3: CASSVSGGNQETQYF
size: .; V: TRBV7-2; J: TRBJ2-3; D: .; DNA: TGTGCCAGCAGCGGGGATCCAGATACGCAGTATTTT; CDR3: CASSGDPDTQYF
size: few; V: TRBV3-1; J: TRBJ1-2; D: .; DNA: TGTGCCAGCAGCCAAGTCTATGGTCCGGGCTACACCTTC; CDR3: CASSQVYGPGYTF
size: .; V: TRBV3-1; J: TRBJ2-4; D: .; DNA: TGTGCCAGCAGCCCCCAGAGGCATTCCGACATTCAGTACTTC; CDR3: CASSPQRHSDIQYF
size: .; V: TRBV10-3; J: TRBJ2-5; D: TRBD2; DNA: TGTGCCATCAGTGAGTCCGCAGGACTAGCGGGGGGAGACCAGTACTTC; CDR3: CAISESAGLAGGDQYF
size: few; V: TRBV7-6; J: TRBJ2-1; D: .; DNA: TGTGCCAGCAGCTTAAACGGGGCCCGCCACCACAACGAGCAGTTCTTC; CDR3: CASSLNGARHHNEQFF
size: .; V: TRBV6-2/TRBV6-3; J: TRBJ2-3; D: .; DNA: TGTGCCAGCAGTTACCCTCCCGGGCTTGGAGATACGCAGTATTTT; CDR3: CASSYPPGLGDTQYF
size: .; V: TRBV10-3; J: TRBJ1-2; D: .; DNA: TGTGCCATCAGAGACCCACGAGAAGAGAACTATGGCTACACCTTC; CDR3: CAIRDPREENYGYTF
size: .; V: TRBV7-9; J: TRBJ2-7; D: TRBD1; DNA: TGTGCCAGCAGCTTAGTCGGGTCGGGACAGGGGAGGTACGAGCAGTACTTC; CDR3: CASSLVGSGQGRYEQYF
size: many; V: TRBV12-3/TRBV12-4; J: TRBJ1-5; D: .; DNA: TGTGCCAGCAGCTTAAGAGGGACCCAGCCCCAGCATTTT; CDR3: CASSLRGTQPQHF
size: .; V: TRBV20-1; J: TRBJ1-6; D: TRBD1; DNA: TGCAGTGCTAGAGATCAATTCTCCAGGGGGGATGGTTCACCCCTCCACTTT; CDR3: CSARDQFSRGDGSPLHF
size: few; V: TRBV24-1; J: TRBJ2-2; D: TRBD2; DNA: TGTGCCACCAGTGATCCGGGGGGGCCCGGGGAGCTGTTTTTT; CDR3: CATSDPGGPGELFF
size: few; V: TRBV7-9; J: TRBJ2-7; D: .; DNA: TGTGCCAGCAGCTTAGACCCACCGGGACCCAGGGACGAGCAGTACTTC; CDR3: CASSLDPPGPRDEQYF
size: few; V: TRBV5-6; J: TRBJ1-2; D: .; DNA: TGTGCCAGCAGCTCGGAGTACTCGTCGAGCTACACCTTC; CDR3: CASSSEYSSSYTF
size: .; V: TRBV28; J: TRBJ2-3; D: TRBD1; DNA: TGTGCCAGCAGCGCCGGGACAGGGTTCCCAGATACGCAGTATTTT; CDR3: CASSAGTGFPDTQYF
size: .; V: TRBV29-1; J: TRBJ2-4; D: .; DNA: TGCAGCGTTGAGGCCAACATTCAGTACTTC; CDR3: CSVEANIQYF
size: .; V: TRBV2; J: TRBJ2-7; D: .; DNA: TGTGCCAGCCGAGAAATAGGTTACGAGCAGTACTTC; CDR3: CASREIGYEQYF
size: .; V: TRBV20-1; J: TRBJ1-6; D: .; DNA: TGCAGTGCTAGAGTGGTGGGATTCTCCTATAATTCACCCCTCCACTTT; CDR3: CSARVVGFSYNSPLHF
size: few; V: TRBV20-1; J: TRBJ1-3; D: .; DNA: TGCAGTGCAGAGGGGTCGGGGAACACCATATATTTT; CDR3: CSAEGSGNTIYF
size: .; V: TRBV5-4; J: TRBJ2-5; D: TRBD2; DNA: TGTGCCAGCAGCTTTACTAGCGGTTGGGAGACCCAGTACTTC; CDR3: CASSFTSGWETQYF
size: few; V: TRBV7-9; J: TRBJ1-4; D: .; DNA: TGTGCCAGCAGCTCGTTCCGGGACCTCGGTGAAAAACTGTTTTTT; CDR3: CASSSFRDLGEKLFF
size: few; V: TRBV20-1; J: TRBJ1-2; D: .; DNA: TGCAGTGCTCGACCCCCAGGGATCTATGGCTACACCTTC; CDR3: CSARPPGIYGYTF
size: few; V: TRBV12-5; J: TRBJ1-1; D: .; DNA: TGTGCTAGTGGTTTGGTCCTCTCCAGGGGACACACTGAAGCTTTCTTT; CDR3: CASGLVLSRGHTEAFF
size: .; V: TRBV29-1; J: TRBJ1-2; D: TRBD1; DNA: TGCAGCGCGGACAGGGATAAGGCCACCAACTATGGCTACACCTTC; CDR3: CSADRDKATNYGYTF
size: .; V: TRBV7-3; J: TRBJ1-5; D: TRBD1; DNA: TGTGCCAGCAGCATCAACCGAGGGACAGGGGGAACAGTAAGCAATCAGCCCCAGCATTTT; CDR3: CASSINRGTGGTVSNQPQHF
size: .; V: TRBV6-4; J: TRBJ1-2; D: .; DNA: TGTGCCAGCAGTGACCCTGATGGCAGCTATGGCTACACCTTC; CDR3: CASSDPDGSYGYTF
size: .; V: TRBV12-3/TRBV12-4; J: TRBJ1-2; D: .; DNA: TGTGCCAGCAGTTTGGAGGGGTTGCTTGGCTACACCTTC; CDR3: CASSLEGLLGYTF
size: .; V: TRBV28; J: TRBJ2-7; D: TRBD2; DNA: TGTGCCAGCAGTCCCGGGGGACTAGCGGGAGAGTCCGAGCAGTACTTC; CDR3: CASSPGGLAGESEQYF
size: few; V: TRBV10-3; J: TRBJ1-6; D: TRBD1; DNA: TGTGCCATCAGTGAGACCCCGACAGGGATTAATTCACCCCTCCACTTT; CDR3: CAISETPTGINSPLHF
size: few; V: TRBV7-3; J: TRBJ2-6; D: .; DNA: TGTGCCAGCAGCCCGTCGGTATCCGGGGCCAACGTCCTGACTTTC; CDR3: CASSPSVSGANVLTF
size: few; V: TRBV15; J: TRBJ2-4; D: .; DNA: TGTGCCACCAGCAGAGTGGGGCAGCCTCTAGCCAAAAACATTCAGTACTTC; CDR3: CATSRVGQPLAKNIQYF
size: few; V: TRBV11-1; J: TRBJ1-4; D: TRBD1; DNA: TGTGCCAGCAGCGCAACGAGGGACAGTTCAGAAAAACTGTTTTTT; CDR3: CASSATRDSSEKLFF
size: .; V: TRBV6-1; J: TRBJ2-5; D: .; DNA: TGTGCCAGCAGTTCCGCGGGGATGCAAGAGACCCAGTACTTC; CDR3: CASSSAGMQETQYF
size: .; V: TRBV29-1; J: TRBJ2-7; D: .; DNA: TGCAGCGGTATCGGGGACCGAAACTACGAGCAGTACTTC; CDR3: CSGIGDRNYEQYF
size: many; V: TRBV29-1; J: TRBJ2-5; D: .; DNA: TGCAGCGTCGAGGGGGGGGCACAAGAGACCCAGTACTTC; CDR3: CSVEGGAQETQYF